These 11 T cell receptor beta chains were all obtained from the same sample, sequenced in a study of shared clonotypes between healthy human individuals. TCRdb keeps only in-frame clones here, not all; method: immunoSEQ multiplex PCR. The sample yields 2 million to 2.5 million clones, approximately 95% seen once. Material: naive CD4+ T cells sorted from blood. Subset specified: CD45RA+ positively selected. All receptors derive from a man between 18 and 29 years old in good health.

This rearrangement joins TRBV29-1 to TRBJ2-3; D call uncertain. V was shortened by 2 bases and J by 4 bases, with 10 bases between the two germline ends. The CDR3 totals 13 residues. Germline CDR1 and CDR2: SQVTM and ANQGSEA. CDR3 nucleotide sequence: TGCAGCGTTGAAATTGGCGTGCCAGATACGCAGTATTTT. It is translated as CSVEIGVPDTQYF.

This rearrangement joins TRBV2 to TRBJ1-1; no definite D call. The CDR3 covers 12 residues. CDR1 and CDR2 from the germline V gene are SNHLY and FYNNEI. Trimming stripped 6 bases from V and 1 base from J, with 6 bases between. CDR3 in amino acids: CASRARNTEAFF. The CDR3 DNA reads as TGTGCCAGCAGGGCAAGGAACACTGAAGCTTTCTTT.

CDR3 bases: TGCGCCAGCAGCCTTGGAGCGGGAGGGAACAATGAGCAGTTCTTC. It codes for CASSLGAGGNNEQFF. V usage is TRBV5-1 and J usage is TRBJ2-1; 10 nucleotides align to TRBD2. Germline CDR1 and CDR2: SGHRS and YFSETQ. The V and J ends lost 4 bases and 5 bases, in that order; junction bases with no gene match: 6. The CDR3 spans 15 residues. The full variable domain, in which reference TRBV5-1 and TRBJ2-1 provide the parts outside the CDR3, is KAGVTQTPRYLIKTRGQQVTLSCSPISGHRSVSWYQQTPGQGLQFLFEYFSETQRNKGNFPGRFSGRQFSNSRSEMNVSTLELGDSALYLCASSLGAGGNNEQFFGPGTRLTVL.

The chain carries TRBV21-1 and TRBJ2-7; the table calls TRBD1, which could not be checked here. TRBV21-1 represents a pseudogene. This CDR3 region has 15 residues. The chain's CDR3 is CASSTQGSPYREQYF. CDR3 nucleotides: TGTGCCAGCAGCACACAGGGATCCCCCTACCGCGAGCAGTACTTC.

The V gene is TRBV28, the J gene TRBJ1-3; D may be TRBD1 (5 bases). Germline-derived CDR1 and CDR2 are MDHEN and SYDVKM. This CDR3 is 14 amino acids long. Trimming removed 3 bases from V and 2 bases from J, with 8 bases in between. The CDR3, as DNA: TGTGCCAGCAGTTTTTTGGGGGCTGGAAACACCATATATTTT. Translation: CASSFLGAGNTIYF.

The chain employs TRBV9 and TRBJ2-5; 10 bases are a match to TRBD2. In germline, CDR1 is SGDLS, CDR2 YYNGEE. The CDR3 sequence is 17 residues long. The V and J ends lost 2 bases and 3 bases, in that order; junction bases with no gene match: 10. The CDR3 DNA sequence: TGTGCCAGCAGCGTTAGCGGGGGGATCGGAGTTGAAGAGACCCAGTACTTC. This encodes CASSVSGGIGVEETQYF.

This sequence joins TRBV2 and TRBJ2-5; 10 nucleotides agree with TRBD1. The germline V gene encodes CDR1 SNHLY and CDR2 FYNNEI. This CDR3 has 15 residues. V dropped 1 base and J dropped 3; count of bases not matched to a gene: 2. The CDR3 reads CASSEGGQGKETQYF. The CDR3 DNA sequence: TGTGCCAGCAGTGAAGGGGGACAGGGGAAAGAGACCCAGTACTTC.

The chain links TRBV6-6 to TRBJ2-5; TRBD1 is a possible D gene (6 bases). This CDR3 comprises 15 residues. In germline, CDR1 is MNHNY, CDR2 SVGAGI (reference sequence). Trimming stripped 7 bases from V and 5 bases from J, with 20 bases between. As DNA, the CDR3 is TGTGCCAGCATTCAACGAGGGGGATCGGGGGAGACCCAGTACTTC. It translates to CASIQRGGSGETQYF.

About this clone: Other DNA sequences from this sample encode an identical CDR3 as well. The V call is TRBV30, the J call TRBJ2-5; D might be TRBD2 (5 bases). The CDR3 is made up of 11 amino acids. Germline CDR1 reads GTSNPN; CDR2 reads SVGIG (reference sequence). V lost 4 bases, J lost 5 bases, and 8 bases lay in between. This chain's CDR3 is CAWTGEETQYF. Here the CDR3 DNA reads TGTGCCTGGACCGGGGAGGAGACCCAGTACTTC.

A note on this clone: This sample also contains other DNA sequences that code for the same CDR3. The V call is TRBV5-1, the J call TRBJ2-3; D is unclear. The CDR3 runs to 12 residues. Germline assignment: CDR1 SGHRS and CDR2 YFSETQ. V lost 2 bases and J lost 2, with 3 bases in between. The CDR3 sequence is CASSLPTDTQYF. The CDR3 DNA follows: TGCGCCAGCAGCTTACCCACAGATACGCAGTATTTT.

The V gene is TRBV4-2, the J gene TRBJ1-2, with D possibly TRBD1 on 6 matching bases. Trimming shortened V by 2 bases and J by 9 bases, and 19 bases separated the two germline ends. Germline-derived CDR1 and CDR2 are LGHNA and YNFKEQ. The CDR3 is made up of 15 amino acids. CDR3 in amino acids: CASSQSGEGVNSYTF. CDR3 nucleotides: TGTGCCAGCAGCCAATCAGGGGAAGGTGTTAATAGCTACACCTTC.